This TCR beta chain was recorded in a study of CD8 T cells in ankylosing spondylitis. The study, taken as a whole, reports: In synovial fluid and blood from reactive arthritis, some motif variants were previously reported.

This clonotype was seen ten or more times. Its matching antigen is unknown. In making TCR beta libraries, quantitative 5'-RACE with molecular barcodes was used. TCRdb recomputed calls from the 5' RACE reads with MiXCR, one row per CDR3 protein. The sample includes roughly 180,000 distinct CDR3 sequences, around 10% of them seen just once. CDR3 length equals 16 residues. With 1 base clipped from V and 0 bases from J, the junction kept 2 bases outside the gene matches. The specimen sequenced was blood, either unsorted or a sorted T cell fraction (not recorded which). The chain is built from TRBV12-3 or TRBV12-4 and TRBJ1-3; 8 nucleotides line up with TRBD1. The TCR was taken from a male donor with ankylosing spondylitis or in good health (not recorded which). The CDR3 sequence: CASSLVGTGSGNTIYF. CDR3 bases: TGTGCCAGCAGTTTAGTAGGGACAGGCTCTGGAAACACCATATATTTT.